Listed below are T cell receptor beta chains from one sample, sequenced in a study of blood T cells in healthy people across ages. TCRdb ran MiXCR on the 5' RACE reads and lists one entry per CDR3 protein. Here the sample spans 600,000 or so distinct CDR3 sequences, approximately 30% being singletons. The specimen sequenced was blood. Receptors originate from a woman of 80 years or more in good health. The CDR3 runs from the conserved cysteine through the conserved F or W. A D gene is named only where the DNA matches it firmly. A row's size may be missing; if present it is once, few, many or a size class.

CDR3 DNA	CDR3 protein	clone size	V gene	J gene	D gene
TGTGCCAGCAGTGCGGACATCGCCCCCTACAATGAGCAGTTCTTC	CASSADIAPYNEQFF	.	TRBV6-5	TRBJ2-1	.
TGCAGTGCTAGAGACAAGTCGACTCAGCGTGGCTACACCTTC	CSARDKSTQRGYTF	many	TRBV20-1	TRBJ1-2	.
TGTGCCAGCTCTCCAGGAGCGCCGCTCCTTGACGAGCAGTACTTC	CASSPGAPLLDEQYF	few	TRBV18	TRBJ2-7	.
TGTGCCAGCAGTCAGGGCCATGGGGTCTATGGCTACACCTTC	CASSQGHGVYGYTF	few	TRBV2	TRBJ1-2	.
TGCAGTGCTACAGAGATCGATGAGCAGTTCTTC	CSATEIDEQFF	.	TRBV20-1	TRBJ2-1	.
TGTGCCAGCAGTGAAGCGCAGGGGCAGGGGGCTTCCTACAATGAGCAGTACTTC	CASSEAQGQGASYNEQYF	.	TRBV6-1	TRBJ2-5	TRBD1
TGTGCCAGCAGGTTAAGCGGGGGGGGTTCGGATACGCAGTATTTT	CASRLSGGGSDTQYF	many	TRBV11-2	TRBJ2-3	TRBD2
TGTGCCAGCAGCTTGGCCTCCCCAGGTACAGATACGCAGTATTTT	CASSLASPGTDTQYF	many	TRBV11-2	TRBJ2-3	.
TGTGCCAGCAATGAAGGGCCGGTAACTGAAGCTTTCTTT	CASNEGPVTEAFF	.	TRBV28	TRBJ1-1	.
TGTGCCAGCAGCGAGGACTTTCCTAAGGAAAAACTGTTTTTT	CASSEDFPKEKLFF	few	TRBV7-2	TRBJ1-4	.
TGTGCCAGCAGCTTAGCCCAGGACAGGCCTGGGCAGCCCCAGCATTTT	CASSLAQDRPGQPQHF	few	TRBV7-2	TRBJ1-5	TRBD1
TGTGCCAGCAGCCCGACAGGCTACAATGAGCAGTACTTC	CASSPTGYNEQYF	few	TRBV7-3	TRBJ2-7	.
TGTGCCAGCAGCTGGAGACCGGCGGGGAACACCGGGGAGCTGTTTTTT	CASSWRPAGNTGELFF	few	TRBV5-6	TRBJ2-2	.
TGTGCCAGCAGCTTAACGGGGGGGCGTAGCGAGCAGTACTTC	CASSLTGGRSEQYF	.	TRBV7-2	TRBJ2-7	TRBD2